Listed below are T cell receptor beta chains from one sample, sequenced in a study of T cells in Graves' hyperthyroidism and ophthalmopathy. TCRdb re-called the multiplex PCR reads through MiXCR, storing one row per CDR3 protein. The table records roughly 660,000 distinct CDR3 sequences, around 16% of them present only once. Specimen: blood. Receptors were obtained from a man aged 50 to 60 with Graves' hyperthyroidism. CDR3s include the opening cysteine and the closing phenylalanine or tryptophan. D genes are given only for firm matches. Some rows have no size entry. The others give once, few or many, or a class for an expanded clone.

J	size	V	D	CDR3	DNA
TRBJ2-2	many	TRBV9	NA	CASSESNTGELFF	TGTGCCAGCAGCGAATCGAACACCGGGGAGCTGTTTTTT
TRBJ2-1	many	TRBV7-3	TRBD2	CASSPGLALSYNEQFF	TGTGCCAGCAGCCCGGGACTAGCGCTCTCCTACAATGAGCAGTTCTTC
TRBJ1-1	NA	TRBV7-2	NA	CASSLYYGQNTEAYF	TGTGCCAGCAGCTTATATTATGGGCAGAACACTGAAGCTTACTTC
TRBJ2-1	many	TRBV11-2	NA	CASSSGSPNEQFF	TGTGCCAGCAGCTCGGGCTCCCCCAATGAGCAGTTCTTC
TRBJ2-1	NA	TRBV6-1	TRBD2	CASSSGTKLHNEQFF	TGTGCCAGCAGCAGCGGGACTAAATTACACAATGAGCAGTTCTTC
TRBJ2-3	many	TRBV6-5	TRBD1	CASSYRDRGPTDTQYF	TGTGCCAGCAGTTACCGGGACAGGGGGCCCACAGATACGCAGTATTTT
TRBJ1-3	many	TRBV27	NA	CASRPDGGSGNTIYF	TGTGCCAGCAGGCCGGACGGCGGCTCTGGAAACACCATATATTTT
TRBJ2-5	many	TRBV12-3/TRBV12-4	NA	CASSQQETQYF	TGTGCCAGCAGCCAACAAGAGACCCAGTACTTC
TRBJ2-3	NA	TRBV28	TRBD2	CASSWASGSTDTQYF	TGTGCCAGCAGTTGGGCTAGCGGTAGCACAGATACGCAGTATTTT
TRBJ2-7	many	TRBV11-2	NA	CASSLVSWPGEQYF	TGTGCCAGCAGCTTAGTTTCTTGGCCGGGTGAGCAGTACTTC
TRBJ2-3	few	TRBV24-1	TRBD1	CATRSPGQGQADTQYF	TGTGCCACCAGAAGCCCCGGACAGGGGCAGGCGGATACGCAGTATTTT
TRBJ1-1	many	TRBV28	NA	CASSLWTKNTEAFF	TGTGCCAGCAGTTTGTGGACAAAGAACACTGAAGCTTTCTTT
TRBJ1-2	many	TRBV11-2	NA	CASSFPTVGKDGYTF	TGTGCCAGCAGCTTCCCGACAGTCGGGAAGGACGGCTACACCTTC
TRBJ2-1	NA	TRBV5-1	NA	CASSPQIYLAPYNEQFF	TGCGCCAGCAGCCCCCAAATCTATCTAGCGCCCTACAATGAGCAGTTCTTC
TRBJ2-2	NA	TRBV11-2	NA	CASTPPRTGELFF	TGTGCCAGCACTCCCCCGCGGACCGGGGAGCTGTTTTTT
TRBJ2-7	NA	TRBV20-1	TRBD2	CSALGLAGVTYEQYF	TGCAGTGCCCTCGGGCTAGCGGGAGTTACCTACGAGCAGTACTTC
TRBJ1-2	few	TRBV28	NA	CASSLGKFFNYGYTF	TGTGCCAGCAGTTTGGGCAAGTTCTTTAACTATGGCTACACCTTC
TRBJ2-1	many	TRBV2	NA	CASSEMSRDEQFF	TGTGCCAGCAGTGAAATGTCCAGGGATGAGCAGTTCTTC
TRBJ2-3	few	TRBV24-1	NA	CATSQMEPFGTDTQYF	TGTGCCACCAGCCAGATGGAGCCCTTCGGCACAGATACGCAGTATTTT
TRBJ1-1	NA	TRBV29-1	TRBD1	CSVGAQGGLNTEAFF	TGCAGCGTTGGGGCCCAGGGGGGGCTGAACACTGAAGCTTTCTTT
TRBJ2-5	few	TRBV3-1	NA	CASSQVLQEGETQYF	TGTGCCAGCAGCCAAGTACTACAGGAGGGAGAGACCCAGTACTTC
TRBJ2-7	many	TRBV12-3/TRBV12-4	NA	CASSFAGRGRLTYEQYF	TGTGCCAGCAGTTTCGCAGGGCGAGGACGGCTGACCTACGAGCAGTACTTC
TRBJ1-6	many	TRBV7-9	NA	CASSRGQFNSPLHF	TGTGCCAGCAGCAGAGGACAGTTTAATTCACCCCTCCACTTT
TRBJ2-3	many	TRBV11-1	TRBD1	CASSSAGTGRDTQYF	TGTGCCAGCAGCTCGGCCGGGACAGGGAGGGATACGCAGTATTTT
TRBJ1-4	few	TRBV19	NA	CASSGGRPGDEKLFF	TGTGCCAGTAGTGGGGGCAGGCCGGGTGATGAAAAACTGTTTTTT
TRBJ2-3	many	TRBV5-1	TRBD2	CASSLRGRGSDTQYF	TGCGCCAGCAGCTTGCGCGGGAGGGGGTCAGATACGCAGTATTTT
TRBJ2-3	many	TRBV20-1	TRBD2	CSAREARGVAGVTDTQYF	TGCAGTGCTAGAGAGGCCCGTGGGGTAGCGGGAGTTACAGATACGCAGTATTTT
TRBJ2-5	many	TRBV20-1	TRBD1	CSARTGQETQYF	TGCAGTGCGAGGACAGGCCAAGAGACCCAGTACTTC
TRBJ2-1	many	TRBV7-9	TRBD2	CASSSTTSGRLNEQFF	TGTGCCAGCAGCTCCACGACTAGCGGGAGATTGAATGAGCAGTTCTTC
TRBJ2-7	NA	TRBV20-1	NA	CSARGTGGGGQVYYEQYF	TGCAGTGCTAGGGGCACGGGGGGCGGGGGACAGGTTTACTACGAGCAGTACTTC
TRBJ2-7	few	TRBV20-1	NA	CSASRDNSYEQYF	TGCAGTGCTAGTAGGGACAACTCCTACGAGCAGTACTTC
TRBJ1-4	NA	TRBV30	NA	CAWSGATNEKLFF	TGTGCCTGGAGTGGAGCAACTAATGAAAAACTGTTTTTT
TRBJ1-2	many	TRBV28	TRBD1	CASRQDRDGVNYGYTF	TGTGCCAGCAGACAAGACAGGGACGGAGTTAACTATGGCTACACCTTC
TRBJ1-4	NA	TRBV15	NA	CATSRGDISREKLFF	TGTGCCACCAGCAGAGGGGACATCTCTAGGGAAAAACTGTTTTTT
TRBJ2-1	many	TRBV2	TRBD1	CASSLQGAGYNEQFF	TGTGCCAGCAGCCTACAGGGGGCTGGTTACAATGAGCAGTTCTTC
TRBJ2-7	many	TRBV7-2	TRBD2	CASSRIAWGLAGPYEQYF	TGTGCCAGCAGCCGTATTGCTTGGGGACTAGCGGGACCCTACGAGCAGTACTTC
TRBJ2-7	few	TRBV28	NA	CASSLTGTTSYEQYF	TGTGCCAGCAGTCTAACCGGGACAACCTCCTACGAGCAGTACTTC
TRBJ1-1	few	TRBV15	NA	CATSRDQGNTEAFF	TGTGCCACCAGCAGAGATCAGGGGAACACTGAAGCTTTCTTT
TRBJ2-1	NA	TRBV30	TRBD2	CAFRPSGRAYEQFF	TGTGCCTTCCGTCCTAGCGGGAGGGCTTATGAGCAGTTCTTC